A single T cell receptor beta chain is shown here with its context. The sample belongs to a study of blood T cell repertoires in COVID-19. Study as a whole: The origin of the acute and convalescent COVID-19 samples was the United States, Italy and Spain. T cells, B-cell-depleted T cells, or PBMCs provided the cDNA or gDNA that served as material.

The CDR3 is 15 amino acids. With 5 bases clipped from V and 3 bases from J, the junction kept 6 bases outside the gene matches. Germline CDR1 SNHLY, CDR2 FYNNEI. In the source study's methods: The assay estimated nucleated cells by amplifying reference gene primers. Only in-frame clones appear in the TCRdb table, and some are missing; sequencing was by immunoSEQ multiplex PCR. V, J and clone size are taken as reported in that table, and D and trimming were inferred from the DNA itself. Of approximately 450,000 clones listed, 85% to 90% are singletons. The chain has TRBV2 and TRBJ1-1; 10 bases are a match to TRBD1. This clonotype was obtained from a woman aged 25-40 years with acute or convalescent COVID-19. The material sequenced was peripheral blood. As DNA, the CDR3 is TGTGCCAGCAGTCGACAGGGGGCTCGGGACACTGAAGCTTTCTTT. Residues: CASSRQGARDTEAFF.